Below are 31 T cell receptor beta chains sequenced from a single sample in a study of blood T cell repertoires in COVID-19. Data came from immunoSEQ multiplex PCR; TCRdb stores just in-frame clones and leaves some out. The sample has 55,000 to 80,000 clones, 88% seen once. Material: peripheral blood. These receptors originate from a man in his fifties or sixties with acute or convalescent COVID-19.

The gene calls are TRBV5-1 and TRBJ2-3; 7 positions agree with TRBD2. The CDR3 is 16 amino acids. Germline V gene lookup returns CDR1 SGHRS and CDR2 YFSETQ. V lost 0 bases, J lost 4 bases, and 8 bases stayed unmatched. This CDR3 is CASSLEAAGPSDTQYF. The CDR3 nucleotides are TGCGCCAGCAGCTTGGAAGCAGCGGGGCCGTCAGATACGCAGTATTTT.

The rearrangement uses TRBV7-6 and TRBJ1-4, with 10 positions matching TRBD1. The length of the CDR3 is 17 residues. V dropped 6 bases and J dropped 3; count of bases not matched to a gene: 10. Germline V gene lookup returns CDR1 SGHVS and CDR2 FNYEAQ. The CDR3, as DNA: TGTGCCAGCAGTCCCAATGGAGGACAGGGGGCTAATGAAAAACTGTTTTTT. Translated, it gives CASSPNGGQGANEKLFF.

This clone appeared once. The chain couples TRBV6-5 to TRBJ2-2, with 9 bases fitting TRBD2. CDR3 size: 16 residues. In germline, CDR1 is MNHEY, CDR2 SVGAGI. V shed 2 bases, J shed 4 bases, and the junction held 5 bases outside the gene matches. The CDR3 spells CASSYTGTSSTGELFF. CDR3 in DNA: TGTGCCAGCAGTTACACAGGGACTAGCAGCACCGGGGAGCTGTTTTTT.

This chain connects TRBV2 to TRBJ2-7, with TRBD2 as a possible D gene (5 bases). V was shortened by 9 bases and J by 0 bases, with 21 bases between the two germline ends. From germline, CDR1 is SNHLY and CDR2 FYNNEI. CDR3 length: 16 amino acids. The DNA for the CDR3 is TGTGCCAGTAGCGAGGTGGAGGACCGGAGCTCCTACGAGCAGTACTTC. Translating gives CASSEVEDRSSYEQYF.

This rearrangement joins TRBV18 to TRBJ2-5; 7 bases map to TRBD2. The J segment lost 3 bases and the V segment lost 3 bases, leaving 4 bases of the junction unmatched. The CDR3 consists of 14 residues. CDR1 KGHSH and CDR2 LQKENI come from the germline V gene. The CDR3 spells CASSPAGVKETQYF. The CDR3 DNA reads TGTGCCAGCTCACCTGCGGGGGTTAAAGAGACCCAGTACTTC.

This chain links TRBV7-8 with TRBJ2-1; 9 bases match TRBD2. This CDR3 is 17 amino acids long. Germline values: CDR1 SGHVS, CDR2 FQNEAQ. V lost 1 base and J lost 6; bases outside the gene matches: 10. The CDR3 loop reads CASSLDSGGTIFNEQFF. DNA of the CDR3: TGTGCCAGCAGCTTAGATAGCGGGGGTACTATATTCAATGAGCAGTTCTTC. Drawing the rest from reference TRBV7-8 and TRBJ2-1, the complete variable domain is GAGVSQSPRYKVAKRGQDVALRCDPISGHVSLFWYQQALGQGPEFLTYFQNEAQLDKSGLPSDRFFAERPEGSVSTLKIQRTQQEDSAVYLCASSLDSGGTIFNEQFFGPGTRLTVL.

The chain's CDR3 is CASSQGQKNTEAFF. For the CDR3, the DNA is TGCGCCAGCAGCCAAGGGCAAAAGAACACTGAAGCTTTCTTT. The V gene is TRBV4-1, the J gene TRBJ1-1; D gene uncertain. The V end was cut by 1 base, the J end by 1 base, with 7 bases between. Germline V gene data show CDR1 as MGHRA and CDR2 as YSYEKL. The CDR3 contains 14 residues.

The CDR3 sequence is CASSSPGEGHGYGYTF. As DNA, the CDR3 is TGTGCCAGCAGTTCCCCCGGGGAGGGGCACGGCTATGGCTACACCTTC. The V gene is TRBV6-5, the J gene TRBJ1-2; maybe TRBD1 (5 bases). With 4 bases removed from V and 4 bases from J, the gap between germline ends came to 19 bases. The germline V gene encodes CDR1 MNHEY and CDR2 SVGAGI. The CDR3 consists of 16 residues.

The chain combines TRBV18 with TRBJ1-5; 9 bases align to TRBD1. This CDR3 has 20 residues. CDR1 and CDR2 from the germline V gene are KGHSH and LQKENI. V lost 4 bases, J lost 1 base, and 17 bases stayed unmatched. The CDR3 here is CASSHRDHRDRVWSNQPQHF. The CDR3 bases are TGTGCCAGCTCACACAGGGATCATAGGGACAGGGTCTGGAGCAATCAGCCCCAGCATTTT.

This clone was counted between two and nine times. The V and J genes are TRBV6-2 or TRBV6-3 and TRBJ1-5; D is unclear. The length of the CDR3 is 19 residues. Trimming shortened V by 0 bases and J by 4 bases, and 22 bases separated the two germline ends. Germline values: CDR1 MNHEY, CDR2 SVGEGT. The CDR3 region is CASSYSPWAAVEGNQPQHF. CDR3 DNA sequence: TGTGCCAGCAGTTACTCGCCGTGGGCGGCCGTCGAGGGAAATCAGCCCCAGCATTTT.

This clone was seen a few times. V usage is TRBV29-1 and J usage is TRBJ1-1; TRBD1 agrees at 7 bases. The germline V gene has CDR1 SQVTM and CDR2 ANQGSEA. The CDR3 contains 14 residues. With 2 bases clipped from V and 4 bases from J, the junction kept 7 bases outside the gene matches. The CDR3 loop reads CSVEPPTGRTEAFF. CDR3 in DNA: TGCAGCGTTGAACCCCCGACAGGGCGCACTGAAGCTTTCTTT.

This clone was picked up one time. This chain uses TRBV7-3 with TRBJ1-1; 8 nucleotides agree with TRBD1. This CDR3 is built from 15 residues. Trimming took 6 bases from V and 3 from J; bases not matched to a gene: 9. Germline CDR1 and CDR2: SGHTA and FQGTGA. CDR3 coding DNA: TGTGCCAGCAGACAAGGACAGGGTCTTGACACTGAAGCTTTCTTT. Translated: CASRQGQGLDTEAFF.

Points on this clone: This CDR3 is also generated by other DNA sequences in the sample. The chain is built from TRBV5-4 and TRBJ1-1, with D perhaps matching TRBD1 (6 bases). Germline CDR1 SGHNT, CDR2 YYREEE (reference sequence). The CDR3 is 15 residues long. V lost 5 bases, J lost 2 bases, and 16 bases lay in between. The CDR3 sequence is CASSLGGTVNTEAFF. In nucleotides, the CDR3 is TGTGCCAGCAGTCTTGGGGGCACAGTTAACACTGAAGCTTTCTTT.

The chain employs TRBV29-1 and TRBJ1-3; 7 bases are shared with TRBD1. CDR3 length: 13 amino acids. Germline V lookup: CDR1 SQVTM, CDR2 ANQGSEA. Trimming at V came to 7 bases and at J to 0 bases, leaving 3 bases not matched to a gene. The CDR3 sequence: CSATGDSGNTIYF. CDR3 nucleotides: TGCAGCGCTACAGGGGACTCTGGAAACACCATATATTTT.

This clone was detected once. The chain uses TRBV3-1 (or the pseudogene TRBV3-2) and TRBJ2-7; D may be TRBD1 (5 bases). This CDR3 has 15 amino acids. Germline CDR1 is LGHDT and CDR2 is YNNKEL (reference sequence). V was trimmed by 1 base and J by 6 bases, leaving 16 bases between them. The CDR3 loop is CASSQGTRVWGEQYF. The CDR3 coding sequence is TGTGCCAGCAGCCAAGGGACCAGGGTTTGGGGCGAGCAGTACTTC.

The V and J genes are TRBV11-1 and TRBJ2-1; 8 bases line up with TRBD2. After removal of 5 bases from V and 1 base from J, the junction contained 7 bases not matched to a gene. Germline V gene lookup returns CDR1 SGHAT and CDR2 FQDESV (reference sequence). The CDR3 extends over 16 amino acids. This CDR3 reads CASSQSGGRSYNEQFF. The CDR3 bases are TGTGCCAGCAGCCAAAGCGGGGGTAGGTCCTACAATGAGCAGTTCTTC.

The rearrangement uses TRBV19 and TRBJ2-6, with D perhaps TRBD1 (6 bases). Germline loops: CDR1 LNHDA, CDR2 SQIVND (reference sequence). V lost 6 bases and J 0 bases, leaving 12 bases between the germline ends. The CDR3 is 16 amino acids. Written as DNA, the CDR3 is TGTGCCAGTAGACGACAGGAGAGCTCTGGGGCCAACGTCCTGACTTTC. Translating gives CASRRQESSGANVLTF.

The V and J genes are TRBV5-1 and TRBJ2-2, with D possibly being TRBD2 (7 bases). The V gene lost 2 bases and the J gene lost 8 bases, with 22 bases spanning the gap. This CDR3 comprises 17 residues. Germline V lookup: CDR1 SGHRS, CDR2 YFSETQ. DNA of the CDR3: TGCGCCAGCAGCTTTTTCCCTCCGGCGGGGGCGGAGGGGGAGCTGTTTTTT. Translation gives CASSFFPPAGAEGELFF.

The chain uses TRBV6-5 and TRBJ2-7; TRBD2 matches at 10 bases. J gave up 0 bases and V 2 bases, and 1 base lay outside the gene matches. Germline CDR1 reads MNHEY; CDR2 reads SVGAGI. This CDR3 comprises 15 residues. The CDR3 nucleotides are TGTGCCAGCAGTTACGCTAGCGGGGGCTCCTACGAGCAGTACTTC. Translation gives CASSYASGGSYEQYF.

The CDR3 DNA reads as TGCGCCAGCAGCCCCCGGGCAGGGGACGAGCAGTACTTC. Amino acid sequence: CASSPRAGDEQYF. The rearrangement joins TRBV4-1 to TRBJ2-7, with D possibly TRBD1 on 6 matching bases. CDR3 length: 13 amino acids. CDR1 and CDR2 (germline): MGHRA, YSYEKL. V lost 4 bases to trimming and J lost 5 bases, with 12 bases between them.

The J gene is TRBJ2-3, the V gene TRBV6-6, with 7 bases identical to TRBD2. V lost 7 bases, J lost 6 bases, and 10 bases stayed unmatched. Germline values: CDR1 MNHNY, CDR2 SVGAGI (reference sequence). This CDR3 is 14 amino acids long. The CDR3 here is CASNQRGIDDTQYF. The DNA for the CDR3 is TGTGCCAGCAATCAGCGGGGTATAGATGATACGCAGTATTTT.

This chain links TRBV6-5 with TRBJ1-2, with D perhaps matching TRBD1 (6 bases). This CDR3 has 12 amino acids. Germline loops: CDR1 MNHEY, CDR2 SVGAGI. The V end was cut by 4 bases, the J end by 7 bases, with 10 bases between. The CDR3 DNA is TGTGCCAGCAGTTTTACAGGGTTTGGCTACACCTTC. Translated, it gives CASSFTGFGYTF.

The V and J genes are TRBV5-4 and TRBJ1-1, with TRBD1 matching over 7 bases. This CDR3 has 13 amino acids. Per germline, CDR1 SGHNT and CDR2 YYREEE (reference sequence). V gave up 1 base and J gave up 10 bases; unmatched junction bases: 7. For the CDR3, the DNA is TGTGCCAGCAGCTTGACAGGGGTCCCTGGAGCTTTCTTT. Translated, it gives CASSLTGVPGAFF.

This clone was counted a few times. The V gene is TRBV28, the J gene TRBJ2-3; 8 bases align to TRBD2. With 6 bases clipped from V and 3 bases from J, the junction kept 8 bases outside the gene matches. The CDR3 is 15 residues long. Germline CDR1 MDHEN, CDR2 SYDVKM. The chain's CDR3 is CASREGLASTDTQYF. CDR3 nucleotide sequence: TGTGCCAGCAGGGAAGGACTAGCATCGACAGATACGCAGTATTTT.

This clone was seen just once. The chain carries TRBV19 and TRBJ2-2, with D tentatively TRBD1 (6 bases). Germline V lookup: CDR1 LNHDA, CDR2 SQIVND (reference sequence). The CDR3 is made up of 14 amino acids. The V end lost 10 bases, the J end lost 1 base, and 13 bases lay between the germline ends. In DNA form, the CDR3 reads TGTGCCACCCCCCACAGGGAGAACACCGGGGAGCTGTTTTTT. Encoded protein: CATPHRENTGELFF.

The V and J genes are TRBV2 and TRBJ2-3; no firm D call. The CDR3 length is 11 residues. Per germline, CDR1 SNHLY and CDR2 FYNNEI. Trimming cost V 4 bases and J 6 bases, with 5 bases left between them. The CDR3 DNA reads as TGTGCCAGCAGTGTCGGGGATACGCAGTATTTT. It yields the protein CASSVGDTQYF.

This chain connects TRBV6-4 to TRBJ2-5, with a tentative D call TRBD1 (6 bases). V was trimmed by 0 bases and J by 3 bases, leaving 11 bases between them. The germline V gene has CDR1 MRHNA and CDR2 SNTAGT. The CDR3 spans 15 residues. The CDR3 sequence: CASSDSRTEKETQYF. The CDR3, as DNA: TGTGCCAGCAGTGACTCTAGGACAGAAAAAGAGACCCAGTACTTC.

The chain couples TRBV20-1 to TRBJ1-1; D is perhaps TRBD1 (6 bases). Germline V lookup: CDR1 DFQATT, CDR2 SNEGSKA (reference sequence). Trimming shortened V by 3 bases and J by 4 bases, and 15 bases separated the two germline ends. CDR3 size: 14 residues. Here the CDR3 reads CSASLQTGSTEAFF. The CDR3 region has the DNA TGCAGTGCTAGTTTGCAAACAGGGAGCACTGAAGCTTTCTTT.

The rearrangement uses TRBV11-2 and TRBJ2-5; 10 bases fit TRBD2. Germline V gene sequence: CDR1 SGHAT, CDR2 FQNNGV. The V segment lost 1 base and the J segment 1 base; nucleotides outside the gene matches: 6. The length of the CDR3 is 17 residues. The CDR3 sequence is CASSLGASGGSQETQYF. The CDR3 DNA reads TGTGCCAGCAGCTTAGGGGCTAGCGGGGGTTCCCAAGAGACCCAGTACTTC.

The gene calls are TRBV2 and TRBJ2-3; 9 bases match TRBD2. Germline V gives CDR1 SNHLY, CDR2 FYNNEI. The CDR3 sequence is 15 residues long. V shed 6 bases and J 0 bases; nucleotides not matched to a gene: 4. In DNA, the CDR3 is TGTGCCAGCAGATTAGCGGGGGTCAGCACAGATACGCAGTATTTT. It translates to CASRLAGVSTDTQYF.

The chain links TRBV6-5 to TRBJ1-2, with D possibly TRBD1 on 6 matching bases. V lost 0 bases to trimming and J lost 7 bases, with 15 bases between them. The V gene's germline CDR1 is MNHEY and CDR2 SVGAGI. The CDR3 runs to 15 residues. CDR3 loop: CASSYSGGASSGYTF. DNA of the CDR3: TGTGCCAGCAGTTACTCGGGGGGGGCGTCAAGTGGCTACACCTTC.